The entry that follows covers one T cell receptor (beta chain) sequence. Its antigen is as yet unknown. The entry originates in a study of T cells in Graves' hyperthyroidism and ophthalmopathy. Study observations and caveats: Stable hyperthyroidism and ophthalmopathy were separated using 13 V-J signatures.

Patients were excluded because of uncontrolled infection, other autoimmune disease, pregnancy or lactation. Amplification targeted TCR beta CDR3 regions from RNA transcripts. TCR CDR3 regions were first amplified by RT-PCR with HTBI primers. TCRdb fed the multiplex PCR reads into MiXCR, producing one record per CDR3 protein. In the table there are a few hundred thousand distinct CDR3 sequences, over 11% of which are singletons. Germline V gives CDR1 LNHNV, CDR2 YYDKDF (reference sequence). Germline trimming cut 3 bases from V and 3 bases from J; bases unmatched to any gene: 7. The length of the CDR3 is 16 residues.

The V gene is TRBV15, the J gene TRBJ2-1; 8 bases map to TRBD2. The specimen sequenced was blood. This sequence was found in a woman in her thirties with Graves' hyperthyroidism that later progressed to Graves' ophthalmopathy. CDR3 in DNA: TGTGCCACCAGCAGGGGGGGGAGCGGGAGCTACAATGAGCAGTTCTTC. It codes for CATSRGGSGSYNEQFF.